This T cell receptor beta chain comes out of a study of T cells after yellow fever vaccination. TCRdb re-derived calls from the 5' RACE reads in MiXCR, one entry per CDR3 protein. Found here are 450,000 to 600,000 distinct CDR3 sequences, 13% of them singletons; the top ten hold about 14%. This clonotype occurred a few times. This sequence was found in a man in his thirties or forties who received the YFV17D yellow fever vaccine. The sequenced sample was PBMCs, obtained on the day of the yellow fever booster vaccination.

The CDR3 nucleotides read TGTGCCAGTAGTATAGTGGCAGGGTGGAACACCGGGGAGCTGTTTTTT. Its translation is CASSIVAGWNTGELFF. The V call is TRBV19, the J call TRBJ2-2; TRBD1 might be the D (5 bases). The CDR3 is made up of 16 amino acids. Germline-derived CDR1 and CDR2 are LNHDA and SQIVND (reference sequence). V shed 1 base and J shed 1 base, with 10 bases lying between them.